This T cell receptor beta chain was sequenced in a study of human T cells and chemical hapten exposure. Via MiXCR, TCRdb re-called the RACE reads, giving one row per CDR3 protein. The sample lists around 60,000 distinct CDR3 sequences; roughly 6.7% were seen once. This CDR3 is 16 amino acids long. The germline V gene encodes CDR1 KGHSH and CDR2 LQKENI. Trimming shortened V by 2 bases and J by 0 bases, and 13 bases separated the two germline ends. This clonotype was seen ten or more times. Time point reported: pre-sensitization, week 0. Stated treatment: therapeutic diphenylcyclopropenone sensitization with weekly scalp DPC.

Sequencing used whole blood, obtained in connection with sensitization to the hapten diphenylcyclopropenone (DPC). This receptor was taken from a woman in her twenties or thirties with alopecia areata. Some clones in this sample may be carry-over from other donors' samples. The gene calls are TRBV18 and TRBJ1-1, with D tentatively TRBD1 (5 bases). The CDR3 DNA reads as TGTGCCAGCTCACCAGCTCCCGGGACCTTGAACACTGAAGCTTTCTTT. Amino acid sequence: CASSPAPGTLNTEAFF. Based on the CDR3 plus reference TRBV18 and TRBJ1-1, the full variable domain is NAGVMQNPRHLVRRRGQEARLRCSPMKGHSHVYWYRQLPEEGLKFMVYLQKENIIDESGMPKERFSAEFPKEGPSILRIQQVVRGDSAAYFCASSPAPGTLNTEAFFGQGTRLTVV.